The T cell receptor beta chain under discussion was sequenced for a study of CD8 T cells in ankylosing spondylitis. General study findings and limits: Disease-linked clones had a CD8+ phenotype and relatively low frequency in peripheral blood. A TCR beta motif made of several highly homologous variants seemed typical of ankylosing spondylitis blood.

MiXCR, run by TCRdb on the 5' RACE reads, gives a single entry per CDR3 protein. The data show approximately 290,000 distinct CDR3 sequences, with around 20% seen just once and about 3.5% held by the top ten. As regards this clonotype: The antigen is not known.

V shed 0 bases and J shed 8 bases, with 8 bases lying between them. The length of the CDR3 is 12 residues. CDR1 and CDR2 from the germline V gene are SGHRS and YFSETQ. This clonotype was obtained from a female donor with ankylosing spondylitis or in good health (not recorded which). The V call is TRBV5-1, the J call TRBJ1-1; D uncertain. The specimen was blood, either unsorted or a sorted T cell fraction (not recorded which). The CDR3 DNA sequence: TGCGCCAGCAGCTTGGGTAGGAACGAAGCTTTCTTT. Its protein product is CASSLGRNEAFF.